These 5 T cell receptor beta chains came from one sample sequenced in a study of T cell responses to AZD1222 COVID-19 vaccine. TCRdb keeps only in-frame clones here, not all; method: immunoSEQ multiplex PCR. This repertoire shows fewer than 120,000 clones, about 87% found once; its top ten account for around 1.6%. Sequenced material: peripheral blood, taken on day 0 of AZD1222 vaccination. The receptors originated from an adult in good health.

This sequence joins TRBV12-3 or TRBV12-4 and TRBJ2-7; D possibly corresponds to TRBD2 (5 bases). The CDR3 length is 12 residues. The ends were cut back, 6 bases at V and 2 bases at J, with 8 bases in the middle. CDR3 protein: CASSPGTYEQYF. CDR3 nucleotide sequence: TGTGCCAGCAGCCCGGGAACCTACGAGCAGTACTTC.

The CDR3 region has the DNA TGTGCCAGTAGCCAGGAGAGCTCCTACAATGAGCAGTTCTTC. This sequence encodes CASSQESSYNEQFF. V is TRBV19 and J is TRBJ2-1; D is unresolved. V dropped 6 bases and J dropped 0 bases, with 9 bases sitting between them. The CDR3 extends over 14 amino acids. Germline V gives CDR1 LNHDA, CDR2 SQIVND (reference sequence).

This sequence joins TRBV14 and TRBJ1-1; D not resolved. Germline CDR1 is SGHDN and CDR2 is FVKESK. V was pared by 0 bases and J by 10 bases, with 15 bases between. This CDR3 contains 14 residues. The chain's CDR3 is CASSQDGSRSGAFF. The CDR3 DNA reads TGTGCCAGCAGCCAAGATGGGAGTCGATCGGGAGCTTTCTTT.

The chain has TRBV12-3 or TRBV12-4 and TRBJ2-1; 13 nucleotides align to TRBD2. The CDR3 has 13 amino acids. The CDR3 spells CAEGLAGYNEQFF. The CDR3 DNA reads TGTGCGGAGGGACTAGCGGGATACAATGAGCAGTTCTTC.

The chain has TRBV10-3 and TRBJ1-2; a possible D gene is TRBD1 (6 bases). Germline CDR1 is ENHRY and CDR2 is SYGVKD. V was pared by 6 bases and J by 0 bases, with 8 bases between. CDR3 length: 13 amino acids. As DNA, the CDR3 is TGTGCCATCAGACAGGGATCTAACTATGGCTACACCTTC. The encoded protein is CAIRQGSNYGYTF.